This is a list of T cell receptor beta chains from one sample in a study of control samples from healthy donors and cancer patients. The data were produced by immunoSEQ multiplex PCR, yet TCRdb's version contains in-frame clones alone and is incomplete. The sample consists of about 83,000 clones, roughly 89% of them appearing once. What was sequenced was blood. All receptors derive from a man between 50 and 59 years old in good health. Each CDR3 is given with its conserved first and last residue. The order of the fields is D gene, clone size, V gene, J gene, CDR3 DNA, CDR3 protein. The D gene is left open where the match is weak. Size values are once, few and many counts, or a class for expanded clones, and some rows have none.

NA	NA	TRBV3-1/TRBV3-2	TRBJ1-4	TGTGCCAGCAGCCACCGGACAGCCCGGAATGAAAAACTGTTTTTT	CASSHRTARNEKLFF
NA	NA	TRBV5-6	TRBJ2-3	TGTGCCAGCAGCGTTCTCACAGATACGCAGTATTTT	CASSVLTDTQYF
NA	NA	TRBV19	TRBJ2-2	TGTGCCAGTAAGTCCCAGGAGAGCACCGGGGAGCTGTTTTTT	CASKSQESTGELFF
NA	NA	TRBV19	TRBJ1-6	TGTGCCAGTTCCCTGATGGCGGTAACGGATAATTCACCCCTCCACTTT	CASSLMAVTDNSPLHF
TRBD2	NA	TRBV3-1/TRBV3-2	TRBJ2-7	TGTGCCAGCAGCCTAGGCCCAGGAGCGGGGCCCTACGAGCAGTACTTC	CASSLGPGAGPYEQYF
NA	NA	TRBV5-1	TRBJ1-1	TGCGCCACTAGCCCCGGGGCGCGGGGCACTGAAGCTTTCTTT	CATSPGARGTEAFF
NA	NA	TRBV12-3/TRBV12-4	TRBJ1-2	TGTGCCAGCAGTTTAGGGGGTAACTATGGCTACACCTTC	CASSLGGNYGYTF
NA	NA	TRBV11-2	TRBJ1-1	TGTGCCAGCAGAATGGAGGGACTTCTCACTGAAGCTTTCTTT	CASRMEGLLTEAFF
NA	once	TRBV14	TRBJ2-4	TGTGCCAGCAGCCCAAGGCTAGGGGCGGCAAACATTCAGTACTTC	CASSPRLGAANIQYF
NA	NA	TRBV18	TRBJ1-5	TGTGCCAGCTCCCCACAAAGGAGCAATCAGCCCCAGCATTTT	CASSPQRSNQPQHF
NA	NA	TRBV7-2	TRBJ2-3	TGTGCCAGCACCCTTATGGGAGTGGGCACAGATACGCAGTATTTT	CASTLMGVGTDTQYF
NA	NA	TRBV2	TRBJ1-2	TGTGCCAGCAGTGAGCCCGAGGCTGGCTACACCTTC	CASSEPEAGYTF
NA	once	TRBV29-1	TRBJ2-7	TGCAGCGTTGGCCAAGTCTCCTACGAGCAGTACTTC	CSVGQVSYEQYF
TRBD1	NA	TRBV2	TRBJ1-1	TGTGCCAGCAGCCTGCAGACAGGGAAGCTTGAAGCTTTCTTT	CASSLQTGKLEAFF
TRBD1	NA	TRBV11-2	TRBJ1-3	TGTGCCAGCAGCATGGGACAGGGTGGAAACACCATATATTTT	CASSMGQGGNTIYF
NA	once	TRBV11-2	TRBJ2-1	TGTGCCAGCAGCTTAGTGAGAGGGTCCAATGAGCAGTTCTTC	CASSLVRGSNEQFF
NA	NA	TRBV7-9	TRBJ1-1	TGTGCCAGCAGCCCGCTCCAAGCTTTCTTT	CASSPLQAFF
NA	NA	TRBV24-1	TRBJ1-2	TGTGCCACCAGTGACTACCGACAGTATGGCTACACCTTC	CATSDYRQYGYTF
NA	NA	TRBV19	TRBJ2-2	TGTGCCAGCCTACACGACAACACCGGGGAGCTGTTTTTT	CASLHDNTGELFF
TRBD1	NA	TRBV6-4	TRBJ2-3	TGTGCCAGCAGTAGAGACAGGGAGGATACGCAGTATTTT	CASSRDREDTQYF
TRBD1	large	TRBV12-3/TRBV12-4	TRBJ1-1	TGTGCCAGCAGGCAACGGACAGGAGCTTTCTTT	CASRQRTGAFF
TRBD1	NA	TRBV20-1	TRBJ2-7	TGCAGTGCTAAGACAGGGGTCGAGCAGTACTTC	CSAKTGVEQYF
NA	NA	TRBV5-1	TRBJ2-5	TGCGCCAGCAGCTCAGGTGCAGGTACCCAAGAGACCCAGTACTTC	CASSSGAGTQETQYF
TRBD1	NA	TRBV9	TRBJ1-1	TGTGCCAGCAGCACCTCCCTACAGGGGGTAATTGCGGAGGCTTTCTTT	CASSTSLQGVIAEAFF
NA	NA	TRBV6-5	TRBJ2-2	TGTGCCAGCAGTCGAACCACCGGGGAGCTGTTTTTT	CASSRTTGELFF
NA	NA	TRBV10-2	TRBJ1-5	TGCGCCAGCTCGAGGGACCTTGGGCCCCAGCATTTT	CASSRDLGPQHF
NA	NA	TRBV7-9	TRBJ2-3	TGTGCCAGCAGTATATACGGGACCCCGGGCGTGCAGTATTTT	CASSIYGTPGVQYF
NA	NA	TRBV30	TRBJ2-1	TGTGCCTGGAGTGGGGACTTGGGGAATGAGCAGTTCTTC	CAWSGDLGNEQFF
NA	NA	TRBV11-3	TRBJ2-2	TGTGCCAGCAGCCTAAGCGACAGCGGGGAGCTGTTTTTT	CASSLSDSGELFF
NA	once	TRBV12-5	TRBJ1-2	TGTGCTAGTGGTTTGGTAGTCGGCGAACTGAGGGGCTACACCTTC	CASGLVVGELRGYTF
NA	NA	TRBV2	TRBJ2-3	TGTGCCAGCGAAAAGGGGGGGAGTGTAGATACGCAGTATTTT	CASEKGGSVDTQYF
NA	NA	TRBV7-9	TRBJ1-4	TGTGCCAGCAGCTTAGCCTACTCGGAAAAACTGTTTTTT	CASSLAYSEKLFF
NA	NA	TRBV6-5	TRBJ1-1	TGTGCCAGCAGTTTCCGGGACGGAGAAGCTTTCTTT	CASSFRDGEAFF
NA	NA	TRBV12-5	TRBJ2-7	TGTGCTAGTGGTTTCTCCTACGAGCAGTACTTC	CASGFSYEQYF
TRBD2	NA	TRBV5-1	TRBJ2-2	TGCGCCAGCAGCTTGTACGGCGGGGGGACCGCCGGGGAGCTGTTTTTT	CASSLYGGGTAGELFF
NA	NA	TRBV29-1	TRBJ2-5	TGCAGCGTTGTAGGGAGGGACAGGCCAAAGGAAGAGACCCAGTACTTC	CSVVGRDRPKEETQYF
NA	NA	TRBV30	TRBJ1-2	TGTGCCTGGAACAATATCGGACCGTTCTATGGCTACACCTTC	CAWNNIGPFYGYTF
NA	NA	TRBV5-8	TRBJ1-3	TGTGCCAGCAGAAGGATGGCTGGAAACACCATATATTTT	CASRRMAGNTIYF
TRBD2	NA	TRBV5-1	TRBJ2-5	TGCGCCAGCACCACGGCGGGGGTGGAGACCCAGTACTTC	CASTTAGVETQYF
TRBD1	once	TRBV13	TRBJ2-7	TGTGCCAGCAGCCCGCAGGGGGTCCCCTACGAGCAGTACTTC	CASSPQGVPYEQYF
TRBD1	NA	TRBV30	TRBJ1-4	TGTGCCTGGAGTGTGCTGACAGGGGTGGGTGAAAAACTGTTTTTT	CAWSVLTGVGEKLFF
NA	NA	TRBV10-3	TRBJ2-3	TGTGCCATCAGTGGTGGAGGCCTCACGCAGTATTTT	CAISGGGLTQYF
NA	NA	TRBV6-2/TRBV6-3	TRBJ2-6	TGTGCCAGCAGTTACCTGAGAGGGACTGGGGCCAACGTCCTGACTTTC	CASSYLRGTGANVLTF
NA	NA	TRBV9	TRBJ2-5	TGTGCCAGCAGCGTAGCTCCCCTAGGAGAGACCCAGTACTTC	CASSVAPLGETQYF
NA	NA	TRBV19	TRBJ1-4	TGTGCCAGTTGCCGGGTCGCGGCTTTCACTAATGAAAAACTGTTTTTT	CASCRVAAFTNEKLFF